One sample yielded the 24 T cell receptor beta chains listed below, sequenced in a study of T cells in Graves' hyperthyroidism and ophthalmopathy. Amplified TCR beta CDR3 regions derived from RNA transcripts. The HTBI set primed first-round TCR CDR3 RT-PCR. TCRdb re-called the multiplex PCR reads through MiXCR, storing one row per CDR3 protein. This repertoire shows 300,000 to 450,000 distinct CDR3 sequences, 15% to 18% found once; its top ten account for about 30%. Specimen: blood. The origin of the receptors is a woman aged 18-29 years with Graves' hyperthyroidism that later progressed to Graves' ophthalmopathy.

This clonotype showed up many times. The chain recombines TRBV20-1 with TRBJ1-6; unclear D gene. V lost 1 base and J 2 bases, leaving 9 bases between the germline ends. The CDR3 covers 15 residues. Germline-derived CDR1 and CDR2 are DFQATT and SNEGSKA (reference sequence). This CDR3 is CSARGLAPYNSPLHF. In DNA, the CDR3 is TGCAGTGCTAGAGGCCTAGCCCCCTATAATTCACCCCTCCACTTT.

The CDR3 reads CSAPDGGHGYTF. CDR3 DNA: TGCAGTGCTCCCGATGGGGGGCACGGCTACACCTTC. This chain uses TRBV20-1 with TRBJ1-2, with D tentatively TRBD1 (6 bases). Per germline, CDR1 DFQATT and CDR2 SNEGSKA (reference sequence). The V gene lost 5 bases and the J gene lost 8 bases, with 15 bases spanning the gap. There are 12 residues in the CDR3.

This CDR3 is CASSLTEGNYGYTF. CDR3 bases: TGTGCCAGTTCCCTGACTGAGGGCAACTATGGCTACACCTTC. The chain is built from TRBV9 and TRBJ1-2; the D is unclear. The CDR3 extends over 14 amino acids. Trimming shortened V by 8 bases and J by 2 bases, and 16 bases separated the two germline ends. CDR1 and CDR2 from the germline V gene are SGDLS and YYNGEE. The variable domain in full, with the rest retrieved from reference TRBV9 and TRBJ1-2, is DSGVTQTPKHLITATGQRVTLRCSPRSGDLSVYWYQQSLDQGLQFLIQYYNGEERAKGNILERFSAQQFPDLHSELNLSSLELGDSALYFCASSLTEGNYGYTFGSGTRLTVV.

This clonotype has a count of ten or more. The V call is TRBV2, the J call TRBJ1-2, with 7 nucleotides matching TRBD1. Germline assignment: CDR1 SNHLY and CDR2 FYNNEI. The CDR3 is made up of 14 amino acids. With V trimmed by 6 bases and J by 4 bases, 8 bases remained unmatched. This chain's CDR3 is CASRDRFPSYGYTF. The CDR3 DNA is TGTGCCAGCAGGGACAGGTTCCCGTCCTATGGCTACACCTTC. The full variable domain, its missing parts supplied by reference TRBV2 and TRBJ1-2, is EPEVTQTPSHQVTQMGQEVILRCVPISNHLYFYWYRQILGQKVEFLVSFYNNEISEKSEIFDDQFSVERPDGSNFTLKIRSTKLEDSAMYFCASRDRFPSYGYTFGSGTRLTVV.

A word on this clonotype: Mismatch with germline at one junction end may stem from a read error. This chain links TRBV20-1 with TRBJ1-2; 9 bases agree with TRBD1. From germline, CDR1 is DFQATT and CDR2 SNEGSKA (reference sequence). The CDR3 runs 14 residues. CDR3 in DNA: TGCAGTGCCGCCCCGGACAGGGGAATCTATGGCTACAGCTTC. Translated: CSAAPDRGIYGYSF.

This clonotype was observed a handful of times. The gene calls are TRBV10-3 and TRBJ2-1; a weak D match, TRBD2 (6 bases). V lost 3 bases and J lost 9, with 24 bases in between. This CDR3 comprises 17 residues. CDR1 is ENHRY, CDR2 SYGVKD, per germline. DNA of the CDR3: TGTGCCATCAGTGAATATAAGCGGGCTTACGCCCTGGGTGAGCAGTTCTTC. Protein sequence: CAISEYKRAYALGEQFF.

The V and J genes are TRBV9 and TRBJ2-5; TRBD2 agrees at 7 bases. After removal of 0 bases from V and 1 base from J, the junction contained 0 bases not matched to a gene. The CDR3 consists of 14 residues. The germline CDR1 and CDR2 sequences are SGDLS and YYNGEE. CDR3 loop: CASSVAGGQETQYF. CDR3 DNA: TGTGCCAGCAGCGTAGCGGGGGGCCAAGAGACCCAGTACTTC.

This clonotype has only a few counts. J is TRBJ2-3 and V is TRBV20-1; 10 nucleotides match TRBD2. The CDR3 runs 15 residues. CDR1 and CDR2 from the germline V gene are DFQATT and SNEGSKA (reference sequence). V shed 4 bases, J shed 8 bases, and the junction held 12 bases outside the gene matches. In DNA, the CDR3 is TGCAGTGCTAACCTAGCGGGAGTCCGAGTCGGTACGCAGTATTTT. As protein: CSANLAGVRVGTQYF.

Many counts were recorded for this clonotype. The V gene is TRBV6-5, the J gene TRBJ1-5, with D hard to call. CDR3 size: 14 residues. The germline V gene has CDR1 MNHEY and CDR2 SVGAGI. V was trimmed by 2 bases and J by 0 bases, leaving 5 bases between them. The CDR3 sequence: CASSYARSNQPQHF. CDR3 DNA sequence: TGTGCCAGCAGTTACGCACGTAGCAATCAGCCCCAGCATTTT.

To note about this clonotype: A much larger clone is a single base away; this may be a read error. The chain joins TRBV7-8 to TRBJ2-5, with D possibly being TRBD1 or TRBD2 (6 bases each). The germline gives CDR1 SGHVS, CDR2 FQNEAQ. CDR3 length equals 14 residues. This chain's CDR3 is CASSEEGGTEIQYF. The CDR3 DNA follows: TGTGCCAGCAGCGAAGAGGGGGGAACAGAGATCCAGTACTTC.

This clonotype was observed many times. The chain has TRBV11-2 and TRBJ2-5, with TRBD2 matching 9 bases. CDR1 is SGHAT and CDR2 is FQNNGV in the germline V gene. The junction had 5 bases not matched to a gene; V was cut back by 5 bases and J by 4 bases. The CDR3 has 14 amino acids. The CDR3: CASSLSGSRETQYF. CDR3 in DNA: TGTGCCAGCAGCCTTAGCGGGAGTAGAGAGACCCAGTACTTC.

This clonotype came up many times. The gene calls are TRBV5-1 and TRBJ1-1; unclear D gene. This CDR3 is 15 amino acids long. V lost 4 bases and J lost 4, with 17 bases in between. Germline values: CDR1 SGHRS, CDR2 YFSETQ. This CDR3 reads CASSPFGEGSTEAFF. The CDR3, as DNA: TGCGCCAGCAGCCCATTCGGGGAGGGATCCACTGAAGCTTTCTTT.

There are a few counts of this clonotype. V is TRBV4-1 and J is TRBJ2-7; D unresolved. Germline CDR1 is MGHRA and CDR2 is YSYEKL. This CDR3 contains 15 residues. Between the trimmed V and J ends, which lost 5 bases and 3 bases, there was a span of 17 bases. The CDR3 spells CASSFSRLGFYEQYF. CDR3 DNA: TGCGCCAGCAGCTTCTCCCGATTGGGATTCTACGAGCAGTACTTC.

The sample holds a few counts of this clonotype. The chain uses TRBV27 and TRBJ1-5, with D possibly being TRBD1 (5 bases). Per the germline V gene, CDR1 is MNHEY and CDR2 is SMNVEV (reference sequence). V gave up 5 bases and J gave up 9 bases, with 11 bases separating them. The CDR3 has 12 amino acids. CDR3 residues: CASSPPRGPQHF. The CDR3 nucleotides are TGTGCCAGCAGTCCCCCGAGGGGGCCCCAGCATTTT.

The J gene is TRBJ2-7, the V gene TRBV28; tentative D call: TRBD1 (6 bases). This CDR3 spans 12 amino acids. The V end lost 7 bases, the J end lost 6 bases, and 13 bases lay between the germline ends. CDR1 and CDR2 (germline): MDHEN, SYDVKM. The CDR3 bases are TGTGCCAGCACTGAACAAGGGGGCGAGCAGTACTTC. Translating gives CASTEQGGEQYF.

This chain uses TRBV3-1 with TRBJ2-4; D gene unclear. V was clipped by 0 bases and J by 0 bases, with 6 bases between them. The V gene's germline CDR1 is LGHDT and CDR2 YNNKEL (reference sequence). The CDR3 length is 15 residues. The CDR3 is CASSQDIIAKNIQYF. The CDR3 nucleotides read TGTGCCAGCAGCCAAGACATAATAGCCAAAAACATTCAGTACTTC.

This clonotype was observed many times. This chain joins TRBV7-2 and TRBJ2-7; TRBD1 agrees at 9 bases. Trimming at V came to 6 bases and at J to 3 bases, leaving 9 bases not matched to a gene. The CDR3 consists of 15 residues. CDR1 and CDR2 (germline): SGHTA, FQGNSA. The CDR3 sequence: CASSSGTGILYEQYF. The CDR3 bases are TGTGCCAGCAGTTCTGGGACAGGGATCCTCTACGAGCAGTACTTC.

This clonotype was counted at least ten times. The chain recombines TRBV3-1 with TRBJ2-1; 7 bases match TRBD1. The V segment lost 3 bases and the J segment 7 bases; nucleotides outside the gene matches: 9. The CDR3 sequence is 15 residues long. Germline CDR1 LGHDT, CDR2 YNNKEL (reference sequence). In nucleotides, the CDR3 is TGTGCCAGCAGCCAGATATCGTTGACAGGGAATGAGCAGTTCTTC. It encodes CASSQISLTGNEQFF.

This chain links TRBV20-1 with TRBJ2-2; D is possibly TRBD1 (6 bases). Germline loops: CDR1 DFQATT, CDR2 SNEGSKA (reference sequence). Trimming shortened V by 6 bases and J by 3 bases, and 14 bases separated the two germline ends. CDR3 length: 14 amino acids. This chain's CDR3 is CSARLTGYTGELFF. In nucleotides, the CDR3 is TGCAGTGCAAGGCTTACAGGGTACACCGGGGAGCTGTTTTTT.

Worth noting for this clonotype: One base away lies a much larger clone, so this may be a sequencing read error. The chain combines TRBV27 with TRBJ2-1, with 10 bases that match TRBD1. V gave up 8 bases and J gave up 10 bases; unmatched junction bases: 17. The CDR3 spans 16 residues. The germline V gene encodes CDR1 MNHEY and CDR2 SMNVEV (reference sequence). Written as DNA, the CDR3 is TGTGCCAGCGGTTCCCCGACAGGGGGCGCGAATTCAGAGCAGTTCTTC. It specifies CASGSPTGGANSEQFF.

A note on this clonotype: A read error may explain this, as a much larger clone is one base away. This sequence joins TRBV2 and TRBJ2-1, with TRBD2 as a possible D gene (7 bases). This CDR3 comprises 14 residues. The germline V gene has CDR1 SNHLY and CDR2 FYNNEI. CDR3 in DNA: TGTACCAGCAGTGTGGGAGGGGGTGGGAATGAGCAGTTCTTC. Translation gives CTSSVGGGGNEQFF.

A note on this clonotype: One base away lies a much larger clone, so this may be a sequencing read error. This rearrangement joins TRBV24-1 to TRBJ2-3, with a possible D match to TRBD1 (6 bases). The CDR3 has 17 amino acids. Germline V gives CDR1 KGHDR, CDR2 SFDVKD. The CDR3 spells CATSSRLHGGGTDTQYF. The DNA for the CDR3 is TGTGCCACCAGTTCGCGCCTACATGGGGGCGGCACGGATACGCAGTATTTT.

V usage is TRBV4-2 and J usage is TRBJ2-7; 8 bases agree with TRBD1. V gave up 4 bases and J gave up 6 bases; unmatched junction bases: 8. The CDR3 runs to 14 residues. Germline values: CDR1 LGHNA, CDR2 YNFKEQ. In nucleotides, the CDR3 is TGTGCCAGCAGCCCGGACAGGGTATATCCCGAGCAGTACTTC. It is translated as CASSPDRVYPEQYF.

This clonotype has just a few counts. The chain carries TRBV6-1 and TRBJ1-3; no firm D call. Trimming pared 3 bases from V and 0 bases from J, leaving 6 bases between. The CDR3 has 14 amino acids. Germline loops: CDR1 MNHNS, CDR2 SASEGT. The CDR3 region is CASSDPSSGNTIYF. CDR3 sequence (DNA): TGTGCCAGCAGTGATCCCAGCTCTGGAAACACCATATATTTT.